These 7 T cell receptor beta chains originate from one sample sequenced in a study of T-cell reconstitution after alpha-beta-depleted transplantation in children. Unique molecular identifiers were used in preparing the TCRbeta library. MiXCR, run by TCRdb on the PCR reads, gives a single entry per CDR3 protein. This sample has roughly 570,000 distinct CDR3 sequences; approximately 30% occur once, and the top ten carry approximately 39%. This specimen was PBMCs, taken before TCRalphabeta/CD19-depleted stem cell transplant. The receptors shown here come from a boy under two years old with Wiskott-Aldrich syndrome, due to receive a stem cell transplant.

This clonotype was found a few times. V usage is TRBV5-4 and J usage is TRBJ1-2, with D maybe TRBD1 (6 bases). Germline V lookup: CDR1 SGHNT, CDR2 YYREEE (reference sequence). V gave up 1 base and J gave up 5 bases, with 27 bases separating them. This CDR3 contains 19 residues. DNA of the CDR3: TGTGCCAGCAGCTTGAGATTAGGGGGACGCAACACCCTTGGTTATGGCTACACCTTC. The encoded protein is CASSLRLGGRNTLGYGYTF.

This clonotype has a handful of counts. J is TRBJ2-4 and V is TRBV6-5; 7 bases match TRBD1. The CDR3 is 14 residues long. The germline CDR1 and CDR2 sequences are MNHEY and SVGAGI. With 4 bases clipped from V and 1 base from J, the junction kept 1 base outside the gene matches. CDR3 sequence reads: CASSSQGAKNIQYF. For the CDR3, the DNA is TGTGCCAGCAGTTCACAGGGGGCCAAAAACATTCAGTACTTC.

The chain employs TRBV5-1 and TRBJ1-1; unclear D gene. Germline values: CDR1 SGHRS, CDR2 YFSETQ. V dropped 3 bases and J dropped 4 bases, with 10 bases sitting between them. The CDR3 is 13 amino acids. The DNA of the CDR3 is TGCGCCAGCAGCTGGACGACGGGCACTGAAGCTTTCTTT. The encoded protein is CASSWTTGTEAFF.

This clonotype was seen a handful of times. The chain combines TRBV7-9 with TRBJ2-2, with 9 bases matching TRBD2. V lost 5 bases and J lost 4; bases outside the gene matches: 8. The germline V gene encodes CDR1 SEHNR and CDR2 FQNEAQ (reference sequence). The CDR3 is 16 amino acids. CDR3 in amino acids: CASSPRVAGATGELFF. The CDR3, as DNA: TGTGCCAGCAGCCCACGGGTAGCGGGGGCCACCGGGGAGCTGTTTTTT.

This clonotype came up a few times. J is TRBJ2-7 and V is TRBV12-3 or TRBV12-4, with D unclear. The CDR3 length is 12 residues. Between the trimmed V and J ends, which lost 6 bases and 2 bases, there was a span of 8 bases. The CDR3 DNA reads TGTGCCAGCAGCGGACGGCCCTACGAGCAGTACTTC. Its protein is CASSGRPYEQYF.

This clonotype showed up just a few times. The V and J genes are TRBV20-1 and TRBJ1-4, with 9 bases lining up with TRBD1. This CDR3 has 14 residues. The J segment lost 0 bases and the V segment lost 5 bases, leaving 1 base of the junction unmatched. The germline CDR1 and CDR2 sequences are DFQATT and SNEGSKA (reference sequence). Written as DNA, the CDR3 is TGCAGTGCTCGACAGGGGGCAACTAATGAAAAACTGTTTTTT. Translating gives CSARQGATNEKLFF.

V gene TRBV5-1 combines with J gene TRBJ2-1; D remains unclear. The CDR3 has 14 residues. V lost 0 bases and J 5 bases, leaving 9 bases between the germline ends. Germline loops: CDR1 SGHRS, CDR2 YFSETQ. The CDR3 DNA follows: TGCGCCAGCAGCTTGGAGGTGGGTGACAATGAGCAGTTCTTC. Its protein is CASSLEVGDNEQFF.